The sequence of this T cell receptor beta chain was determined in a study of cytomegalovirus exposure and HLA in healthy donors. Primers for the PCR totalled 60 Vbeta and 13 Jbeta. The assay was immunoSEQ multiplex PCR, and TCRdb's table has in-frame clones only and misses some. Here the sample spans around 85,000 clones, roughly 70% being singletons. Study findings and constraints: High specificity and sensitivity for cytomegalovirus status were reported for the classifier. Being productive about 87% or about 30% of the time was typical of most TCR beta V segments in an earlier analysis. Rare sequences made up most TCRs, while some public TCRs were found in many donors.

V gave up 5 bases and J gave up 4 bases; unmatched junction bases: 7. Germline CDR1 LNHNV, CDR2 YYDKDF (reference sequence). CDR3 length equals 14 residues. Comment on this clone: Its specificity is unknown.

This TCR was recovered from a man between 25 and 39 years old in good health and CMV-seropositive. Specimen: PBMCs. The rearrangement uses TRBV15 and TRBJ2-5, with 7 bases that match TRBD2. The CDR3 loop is CATSPRGGRETQYF. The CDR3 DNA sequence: TGTGCCACCAGCCCCCGGGGAGGGAGAGAGACCCAGTACTTC. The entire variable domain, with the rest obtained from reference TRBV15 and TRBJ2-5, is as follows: DAMVIQNPRYQVTQFGKPVTLSCSQTLNHNVMYWYQQKSSQAPKLLFHYYDKDFNNEADTPDNFQSRRPNTSFCFLDIRSPGLGDTAMYLCATSPRGGRETQYFGPGTRLLVL.